What follows is one TCR beta chain and its context. CDR1 is MNHNY and CDR2 is SVGAGI in the germline V gene (reference sequence). Unmatched junction bases numbered 8, after V lost 5 bases and J lost 13 bases. The CDR3 runs 14 residues. These data come from a study of control samples from healthy donors and cancer patients. Profiled with immunoSEQ multiplex PCR; TCRdb holds only in-frame clones, not every one. The data show under 65,000 clones, with around 86% seen just once and roughly 2.8% held by the top ten. The TCR sequence derives from a woman aged 50 to 60 with lung cancer. What was sequenced was PBMCs. This chain joins TRBV6-6 and TRBJ1-6; 10 positions agree with TRBD1. As DNA, the CDR3 is TGTGCCAGCAGTCGACAGGGGGCGAACTTGCCCCTCCACTTT. This sequence encodes CASSRQGANLPLHF.